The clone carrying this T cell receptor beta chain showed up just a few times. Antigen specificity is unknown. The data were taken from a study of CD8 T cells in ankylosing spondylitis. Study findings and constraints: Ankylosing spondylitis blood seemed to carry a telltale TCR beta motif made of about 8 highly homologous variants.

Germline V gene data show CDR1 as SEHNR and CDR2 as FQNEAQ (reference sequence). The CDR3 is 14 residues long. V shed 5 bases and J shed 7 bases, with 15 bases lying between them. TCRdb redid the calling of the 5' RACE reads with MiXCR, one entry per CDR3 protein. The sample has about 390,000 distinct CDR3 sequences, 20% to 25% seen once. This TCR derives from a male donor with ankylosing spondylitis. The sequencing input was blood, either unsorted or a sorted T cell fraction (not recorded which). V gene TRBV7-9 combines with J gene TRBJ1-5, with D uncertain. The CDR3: CASSISPGQQPQHF. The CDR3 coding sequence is TGTGCCAGCAGCATAAGCCCCGGCCAGCAGCCCCAGCATTTT.